This T cell receptor beta chain was obtained from a study of blood T cell repertoires in COVID-19. About the research overall: Spain, Italy and the United States supplied samples that represented acute and convalescent COVID-19. Sources were T cells, B-cell-depleted T cells, or PBMCs; the material itself was cDNA or gDNA.

Original data processing: Reference gene primers were amplified, and this amplification served to estimate nucleated cell counts. Sequencing used immunoSEQ multiplex PCR; TCRdb keeps in-frame clones, though not all of them. The DNA was the basis for D and trimming; V, J and clone size are from that table. The sample has 110,000 or so clones; 70% to 90% are singletons. Germline CDR1 is MNHNY and CDR2 is SVGAGI (reference sequence). V lost 6 bases to trimming and J lost 7 bases, with 16 bases between them. The CDR3 is 15 amino acids. Sequencing was done on a sample of peripheral blood. The sequence came from a man aged 40-50 years with acute or convalescent COVID-19. This sequence joins TRBV6-6 and TRBJ1-6; D not certain. This CDR3 is CASSRPGGNNSPLHF. Written as DNA, the CDR3 is TGTGCCAGCAGCAGACCCGGAGGGAACAATTCACCCCTCCACTTT.